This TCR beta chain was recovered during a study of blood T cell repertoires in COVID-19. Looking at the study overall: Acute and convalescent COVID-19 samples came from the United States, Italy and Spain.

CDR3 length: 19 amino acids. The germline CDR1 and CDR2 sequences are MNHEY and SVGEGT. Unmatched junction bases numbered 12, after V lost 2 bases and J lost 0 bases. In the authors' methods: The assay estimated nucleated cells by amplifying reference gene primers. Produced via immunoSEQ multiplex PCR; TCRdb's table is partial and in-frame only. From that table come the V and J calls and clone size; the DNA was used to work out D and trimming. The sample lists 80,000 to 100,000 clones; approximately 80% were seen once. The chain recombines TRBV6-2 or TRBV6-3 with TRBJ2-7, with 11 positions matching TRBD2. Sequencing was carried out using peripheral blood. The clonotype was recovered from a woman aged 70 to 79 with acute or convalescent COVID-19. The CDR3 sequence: CASSYRGLAEPIYSYEQYF. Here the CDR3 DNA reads TGTGCCAGCAGTTACAGGGGACTAGCGGAACCGATATACTCCTACGAGCAGTACTTC.